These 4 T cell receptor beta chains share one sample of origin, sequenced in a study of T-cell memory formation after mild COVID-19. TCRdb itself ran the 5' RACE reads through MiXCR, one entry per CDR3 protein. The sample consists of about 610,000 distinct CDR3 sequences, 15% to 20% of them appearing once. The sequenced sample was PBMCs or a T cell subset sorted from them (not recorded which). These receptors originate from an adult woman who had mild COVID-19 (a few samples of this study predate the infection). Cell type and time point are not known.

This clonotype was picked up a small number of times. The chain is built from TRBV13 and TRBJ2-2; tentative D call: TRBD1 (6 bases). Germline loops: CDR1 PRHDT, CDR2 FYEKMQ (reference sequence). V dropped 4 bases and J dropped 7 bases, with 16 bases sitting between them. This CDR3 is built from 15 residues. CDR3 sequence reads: CASSSMGAEDGELFF. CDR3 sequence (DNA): TGTGCCAGCAGCTCCATGGGGGCCGAGGACGGGGAGCTGTTTTTT.

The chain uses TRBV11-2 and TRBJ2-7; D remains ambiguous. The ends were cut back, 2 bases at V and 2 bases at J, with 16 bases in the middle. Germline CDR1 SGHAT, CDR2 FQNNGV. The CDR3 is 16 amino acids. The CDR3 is CASSLKVASYTYEQYF. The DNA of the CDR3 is TGTGCCAGCAGCTTAAAGGTTGCTTCGTATACCTACGAGCAGTACTTC.

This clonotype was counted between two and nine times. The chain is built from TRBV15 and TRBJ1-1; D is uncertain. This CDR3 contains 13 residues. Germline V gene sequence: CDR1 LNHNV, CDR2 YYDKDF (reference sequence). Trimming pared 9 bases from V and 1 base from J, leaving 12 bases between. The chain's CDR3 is CATKLEGNTEAFF. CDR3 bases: TGTGCCACAAAGCTCGAGGGGAACACTGAAGCTTTCTTT.

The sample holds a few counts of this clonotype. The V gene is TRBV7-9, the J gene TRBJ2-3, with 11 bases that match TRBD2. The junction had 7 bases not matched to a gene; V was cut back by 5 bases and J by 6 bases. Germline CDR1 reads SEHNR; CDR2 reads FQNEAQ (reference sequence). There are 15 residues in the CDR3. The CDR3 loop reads CASSVLAGGRDTQYF. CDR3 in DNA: TGTGCCAGCAGCGTCTTAGCGGGAGGGCGGGATACGCAGTATTTT.